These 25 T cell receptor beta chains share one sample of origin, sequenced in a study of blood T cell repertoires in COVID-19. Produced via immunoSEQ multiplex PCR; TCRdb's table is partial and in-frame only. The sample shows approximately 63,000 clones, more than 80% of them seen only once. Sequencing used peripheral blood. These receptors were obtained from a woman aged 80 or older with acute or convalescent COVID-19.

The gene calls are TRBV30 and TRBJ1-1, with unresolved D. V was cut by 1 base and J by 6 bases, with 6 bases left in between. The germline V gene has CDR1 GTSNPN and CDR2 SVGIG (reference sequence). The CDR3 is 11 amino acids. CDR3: CAWSGGSEAFF. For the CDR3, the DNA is TGTGCCTGGAGTGGCGGTTCTGAAGCTTTCTTT. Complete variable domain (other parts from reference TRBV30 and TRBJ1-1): SQTIHQWPATLVQPVGSPLSLECTVEGTSNPNLYWYRQAAGRGLQLLFYSVGIGQISSEVPQNLSASRPQDRQFILSSKKLLLSDSGFYLCAWSGGSEAFFGQGTRLTVV.

CDR3 region: CAWSVSPAQYF. The CDR3 region has the DNA TGTGCCTGGAGTGTGTCTCCGGCCCAGTACTTC. The J gene is TRBJ2-5, the V gene TRBV30, with D unresolved. The V end lost 0 bases, the J end lost 9 bases, and 8 bases lay between the germline ends. In germline, CDR1 is GTSNPN, CDR2 SVGIG (reference sequence). This CDR3 spans 11 amino acids.

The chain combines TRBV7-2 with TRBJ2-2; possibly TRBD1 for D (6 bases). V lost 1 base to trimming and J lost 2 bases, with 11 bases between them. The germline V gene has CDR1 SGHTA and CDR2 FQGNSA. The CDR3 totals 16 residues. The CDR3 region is CASSLEPGANTGELFF. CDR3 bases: TGTGCCAGCAGCTTAGAACCAGGGGCCAACACCGGGGAGCTGTTTTTT.

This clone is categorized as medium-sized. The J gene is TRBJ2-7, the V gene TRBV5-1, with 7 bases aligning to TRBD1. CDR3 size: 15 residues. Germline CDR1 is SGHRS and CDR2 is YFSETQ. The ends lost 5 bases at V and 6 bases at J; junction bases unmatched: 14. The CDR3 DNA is TGCGCCAGCAGTACGACCACCAGGGGGAGTAGCGAGCAGTACTTC. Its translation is CASSTTTRGSSEQYF. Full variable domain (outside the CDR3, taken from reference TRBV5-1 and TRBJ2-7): KAGVTQTPRYLIKTRGQQVTLSCSPISGHRSVSWYQQTPGQGLQFLFEYFSETQRNKGNFPGRFSGRQFSNSRSEMNVSTLELGDSALYLCASSTTTRGSSEQYFGPGTRLTVT.

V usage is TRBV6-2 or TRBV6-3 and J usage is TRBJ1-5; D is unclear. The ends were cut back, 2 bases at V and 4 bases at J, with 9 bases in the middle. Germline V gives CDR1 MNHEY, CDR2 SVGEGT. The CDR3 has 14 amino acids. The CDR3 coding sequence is TGTGCCAGCAGTTACGGCAGGCAGAATCAGCCCCAGCATTTT. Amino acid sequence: CASSYGRQNQPQHF.

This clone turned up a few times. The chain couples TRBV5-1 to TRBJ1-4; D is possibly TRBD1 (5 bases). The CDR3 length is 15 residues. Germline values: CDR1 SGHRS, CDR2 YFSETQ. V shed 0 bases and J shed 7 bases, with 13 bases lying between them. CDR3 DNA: TGCGCCAGCAGCTTGGAAGGGGCTCGGAGTGAAAAACTGTTTTTT. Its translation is CASSLEGARSEKLFF.

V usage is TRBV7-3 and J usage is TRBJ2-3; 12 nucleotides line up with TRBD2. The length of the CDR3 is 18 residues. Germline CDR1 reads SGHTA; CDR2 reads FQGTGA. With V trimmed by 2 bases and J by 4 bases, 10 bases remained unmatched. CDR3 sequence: CASSLLVSSGRASDTQYF. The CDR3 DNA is TGTGCCAGCAGCTTATTGGTGTCTAGCGGGAGGGCATCAGATACGCAGTATTTT.

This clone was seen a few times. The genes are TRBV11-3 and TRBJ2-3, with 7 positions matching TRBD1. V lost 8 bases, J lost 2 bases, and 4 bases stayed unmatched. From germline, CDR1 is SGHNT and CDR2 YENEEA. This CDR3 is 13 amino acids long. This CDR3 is CASGGQNTDTQYF. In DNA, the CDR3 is TGTGCCAGCGGGGGACAGAACACAGATACGCAGTATTTT.

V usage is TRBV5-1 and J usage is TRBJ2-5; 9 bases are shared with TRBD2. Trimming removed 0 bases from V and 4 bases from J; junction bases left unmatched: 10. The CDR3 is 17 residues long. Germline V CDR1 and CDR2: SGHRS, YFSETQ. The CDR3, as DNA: TGCGCCAGCAGCTTGGGTTTGGTAGCGGGGGCCGGAGAGACCCAGTACTTC. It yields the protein CASSLGLVAGAGETQYF.

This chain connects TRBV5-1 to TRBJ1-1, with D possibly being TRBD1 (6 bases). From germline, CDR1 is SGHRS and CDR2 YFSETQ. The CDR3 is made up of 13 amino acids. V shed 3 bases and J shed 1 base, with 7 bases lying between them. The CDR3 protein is CASSWGQNTEAFF. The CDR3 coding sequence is TGCGCCAGCAGCTGGGGACAGAACACTGAAGCTTTCTTT.

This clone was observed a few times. CDR3 protein: CASVTTPGGREQYF. The CDR3 DNA follows: TGTGCCAGCGTTACGACACCCGGGGGACGGGAGCAGTACTTC. The rearrangement uses TRBV6-6 and TRBJ2-7; possible D gene TRBD2, 6 bases. The germline V gene has CDR1 MNHNY and CDR2 SVGAGI (reference sequence). This CDR3 has 14 amino acids. The V and J ends lost 8 bases and 7 bases respectively, with 21 bases between them.

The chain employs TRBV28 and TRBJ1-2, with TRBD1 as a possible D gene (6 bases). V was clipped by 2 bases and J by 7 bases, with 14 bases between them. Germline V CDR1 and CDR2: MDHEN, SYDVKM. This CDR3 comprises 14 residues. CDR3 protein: CASSLAARGGGYTF. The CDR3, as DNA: TGTGCCAGCAGTTTAGCCGCCAGGGGTGGTGGCTACACCTTC.

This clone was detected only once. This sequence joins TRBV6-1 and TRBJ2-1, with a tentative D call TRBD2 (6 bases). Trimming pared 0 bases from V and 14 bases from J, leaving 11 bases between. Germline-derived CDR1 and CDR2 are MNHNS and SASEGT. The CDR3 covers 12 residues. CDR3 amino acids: CASSEAGLKEFF. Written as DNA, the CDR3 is TGTGCCAGCAGTGAAGCGGGACTTAAAGAGTTCTTC.

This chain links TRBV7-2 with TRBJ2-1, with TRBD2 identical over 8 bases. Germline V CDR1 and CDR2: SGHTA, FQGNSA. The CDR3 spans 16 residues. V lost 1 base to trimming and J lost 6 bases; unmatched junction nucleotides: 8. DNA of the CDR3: TGTGCCAGCAGCTTAGTATTCCGGGAGGGCCGCAATGAGCAGTTCTTC. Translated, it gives CASSLVFREGRNEQFF.

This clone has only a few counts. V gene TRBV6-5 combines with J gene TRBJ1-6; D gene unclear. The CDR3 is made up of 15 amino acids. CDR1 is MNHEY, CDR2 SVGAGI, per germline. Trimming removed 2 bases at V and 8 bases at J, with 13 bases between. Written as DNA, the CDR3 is TGTGCCAGCAGTTACGGGCAGGAACACCATTCACCCCTCCACTTT. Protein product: CASSYGQEHHSPLHF.

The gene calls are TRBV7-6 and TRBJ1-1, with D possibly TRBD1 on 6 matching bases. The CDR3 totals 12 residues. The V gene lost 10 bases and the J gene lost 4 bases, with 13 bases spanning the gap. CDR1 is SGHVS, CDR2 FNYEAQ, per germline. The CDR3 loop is CANKPRGTEAFF. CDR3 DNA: TGTGCCAACAAACCCAGGGGCACTGAAGCTTTCTTT.

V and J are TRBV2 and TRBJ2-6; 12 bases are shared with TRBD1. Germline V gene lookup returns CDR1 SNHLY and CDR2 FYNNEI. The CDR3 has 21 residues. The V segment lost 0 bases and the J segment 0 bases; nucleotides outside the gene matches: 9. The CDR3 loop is CASSEATTPGQGASGANVLTF. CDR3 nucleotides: TGTGCCAGCAGTGAAGCGACCACTCCGGGACAGGGGGCCTCTGGGGCCAACGTCCTGACTTTC.

The chain's CDR3 is CASSLTETTVQYF. The CDR3 nucleotides are TGTGCCAGCAGCTTAACGGAGACTACAGTCCAGTACTTC. The chain is built from TRBV7-3 and TRBJ2-4; a weak D match, TRBD2 (5 bases). This CDR3 has 13 residues. The V end was cut by 0 bases, the J end by 13 bases, with 13 bases between. Germline values: CDR1 SGHTA, CDR2 FQGTGA.

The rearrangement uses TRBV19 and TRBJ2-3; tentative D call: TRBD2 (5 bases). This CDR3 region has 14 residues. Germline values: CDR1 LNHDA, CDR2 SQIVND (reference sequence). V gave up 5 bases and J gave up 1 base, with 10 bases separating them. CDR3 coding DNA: TGTGCCAGTAGTGAGGGCCCGCGCACAGATACGCAGTATTTT. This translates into CASSEGPRTDTQYF.

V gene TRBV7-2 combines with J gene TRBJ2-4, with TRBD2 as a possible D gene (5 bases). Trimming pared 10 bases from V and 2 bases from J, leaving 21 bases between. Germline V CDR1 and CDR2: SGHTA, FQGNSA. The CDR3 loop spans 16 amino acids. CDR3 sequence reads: CATLPLGVRPKNIQYF. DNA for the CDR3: TGTGCCACCCTCCCACTCGGGGTCCGGCCCAAAAACATTCAGTACTTC. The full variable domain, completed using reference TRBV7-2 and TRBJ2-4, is GAGVSQSPSNKVTEKGKDVELRCDPISGHTALYWYRQSLGQGLEFLIYFQGNSAPDKSGLPSDRFSAERTGGSVSTLTIQRTQQEDSAVYLCATLPLGVRPKNIQYFGAGTRLSVL.

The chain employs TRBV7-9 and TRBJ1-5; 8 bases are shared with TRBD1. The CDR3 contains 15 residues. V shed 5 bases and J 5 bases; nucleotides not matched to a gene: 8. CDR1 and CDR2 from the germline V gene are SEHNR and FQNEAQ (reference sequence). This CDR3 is CASSPGTGRDQPQHF. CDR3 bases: TGTGCCAGCAGCCCTGGGACAGGTAGGGATCAGCCCCAGCATTTT.

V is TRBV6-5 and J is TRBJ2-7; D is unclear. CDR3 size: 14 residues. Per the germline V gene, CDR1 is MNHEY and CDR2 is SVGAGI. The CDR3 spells CATRSEPVPYEQYF. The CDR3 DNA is TGTGCTACGCGCTCGGAGCCCGTCCCCTACGAGCAGTACTTC.

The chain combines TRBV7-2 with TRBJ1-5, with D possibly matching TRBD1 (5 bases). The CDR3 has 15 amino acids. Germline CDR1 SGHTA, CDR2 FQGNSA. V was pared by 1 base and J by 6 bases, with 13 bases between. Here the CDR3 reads CASSLVSGTGQPQHF. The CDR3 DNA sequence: TGTGCCAGCAGCTTAGTTTCAGGGACTGGTCAGCCCCAGCATTTT. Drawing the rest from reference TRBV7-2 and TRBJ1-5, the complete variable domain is GAGVSQSPSNKVTEKGKDVELRCDPISGHTALYWYRQSLGQGLEFLIYFQGNSAPDKSGLPSDRFSAERTGGSVSTLTIQRTQQEDSAVYLCASSLVSGTGQPQHFGDGTRLSIL.

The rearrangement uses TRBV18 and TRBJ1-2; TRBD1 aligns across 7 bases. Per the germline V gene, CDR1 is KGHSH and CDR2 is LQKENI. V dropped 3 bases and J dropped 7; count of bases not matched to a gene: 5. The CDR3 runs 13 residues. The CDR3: CASSPGGTVGYTF. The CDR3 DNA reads TGTGCCAGCTCACCTGGAGGGACAGTTGGCTACACCTTC.

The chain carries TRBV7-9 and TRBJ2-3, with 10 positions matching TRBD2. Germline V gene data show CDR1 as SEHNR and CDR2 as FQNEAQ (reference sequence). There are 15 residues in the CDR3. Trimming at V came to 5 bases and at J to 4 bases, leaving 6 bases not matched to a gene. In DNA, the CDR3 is TGTGCCAGCAGCCCTCTAGCGGGAGCTCCAGATACGCAGTATTTT. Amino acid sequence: CASSPLAGAPDTQYF.